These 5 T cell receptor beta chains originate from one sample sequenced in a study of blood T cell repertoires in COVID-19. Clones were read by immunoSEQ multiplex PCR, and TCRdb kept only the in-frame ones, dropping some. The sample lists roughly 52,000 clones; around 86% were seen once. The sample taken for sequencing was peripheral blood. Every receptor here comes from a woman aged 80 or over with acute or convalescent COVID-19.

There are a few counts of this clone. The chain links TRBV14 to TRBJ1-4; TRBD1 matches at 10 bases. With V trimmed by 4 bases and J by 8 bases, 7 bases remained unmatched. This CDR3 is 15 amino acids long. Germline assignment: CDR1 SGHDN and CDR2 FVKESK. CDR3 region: CASSPLGTGDEKLFF. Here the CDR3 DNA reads TGTGCCAGCAGCCCCTTAGGGACAGGGGACGAAAAACTGTTTTTT.

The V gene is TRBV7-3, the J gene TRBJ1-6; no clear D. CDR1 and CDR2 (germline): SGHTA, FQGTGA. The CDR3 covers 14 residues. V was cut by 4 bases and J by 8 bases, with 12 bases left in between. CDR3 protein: CASSSNGVYSPLHF. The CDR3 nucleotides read TGTGCCAGCAGCTCCAACGGGGTTTATTCACCCCTCCACTTT.

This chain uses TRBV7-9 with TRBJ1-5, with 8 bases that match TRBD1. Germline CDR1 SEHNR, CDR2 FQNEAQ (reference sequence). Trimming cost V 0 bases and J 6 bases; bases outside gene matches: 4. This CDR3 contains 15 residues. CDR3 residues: CASSLANGQGQPQHF. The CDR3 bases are TGTGCCAGCAGCTTAGCGAACGGACAGGGTCAGCCCCAGCATTTT.

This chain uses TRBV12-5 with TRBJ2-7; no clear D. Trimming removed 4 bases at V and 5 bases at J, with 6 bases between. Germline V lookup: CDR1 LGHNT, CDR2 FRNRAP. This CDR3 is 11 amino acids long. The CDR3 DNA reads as TGTGCTAGTGGTTCCCTTAACGAGCAGTACTTC. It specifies CASGSLNEQYF. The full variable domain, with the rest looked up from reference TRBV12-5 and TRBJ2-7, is DARVTQTPRHKVTEMGQEVTMRCQPILGHNTVFWYRQTMMQGLELLAYFRNRAPLDDSGMPKDRFSAEMPDATLATLKIQPSEPRDSAVYFCASGSLNEQYFGPGTRLTVT.

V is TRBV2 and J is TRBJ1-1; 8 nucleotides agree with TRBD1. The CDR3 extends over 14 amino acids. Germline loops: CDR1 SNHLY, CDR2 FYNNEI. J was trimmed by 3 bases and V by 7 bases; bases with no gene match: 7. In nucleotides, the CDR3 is TGTGCCAGCAAGACAGGGGTTTTTGACACTGAAGCTTTCTTT. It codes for CASKTGVFDTEAFF.